A single count supports the clone carrying this T cell receptor beta chain. This entry is derived from a study of T cell changes during pregnancy in multiple sclerosis. Repertoires were generated with immunoSEQ multiplex PCR, while TCRdb's copy carries only in-frame clones and drops some. The top ten hold 1% to 1.5% of the sample, which has 50,000 to 75,000 clones, around 91% seen once. Germline V CDR1 and CDR2: LGHNA, YSLEER. The junction had 6 bases not matched to a gene; V was cut back by 1 base and J by 5 bases. The CDR3 is 18 residues long. The chain combines TRBV4-3 with TRBJ2-2; 14 bases fit TRBD2. The input for sequencing was peripheral blood, taken after pregnancy. This receptor was taken from a female donor in good health, enrolled as a control in a pregnancy study. The CDR3 nucleotides read TGCGCCAGCAGCCAAGCGACTAGCGGGGGGGGGAGGACCGGGGAGCTGTTTTTT. Translation gives CASSQATSGGGRTGELFF.